The 32 T cell receptor beta chains below all came from one sample that was sequenced in a study of response to subunit inactivated influenza vaccine. TCRdb called the RT-PCR reads again in MiXCR, with one record for every CDR3 protein. This sample has under 200,000 distinct CDR3 sequences, with about an eighth found just once. Another study also made use of these data, one on T cells expressing NK-cell markers. That paper notes: As the method of synthesis, 5'RACE template switching with UMIs yielded TCR beta cDNA.

The sample consisted of CD8+ T cells sorted from PBMCs, taken 11 to 12 days after vaccination. These receptors all stem from a man aged 45-65 years who received an inactivated influenza vaccine.

V is TRBV19 and J is TRBJ1-2; D not certain. Trimming stripped 9 bases from V and 8 bases from J, with 13 bases between. CDR1 and CDR2 from the germline V gene are LNHDA and SQIVND (reference sequence). The CDR3 spans 11 residues. The CDR3 nucleotides are TGTGCCAGCCTCGGACCCGGCGGCTACACCTTC. Its protein is CASLGPGGYTF.

This clonotype has only a few counts. The chain uses TRBV4-2 and TRBJ2-1; a possible D gene is TRBD2 (5 bases). From germline, CDR1 is LGHNA and CDR2 YNFKEQ. The CDR3 has 12 amino acids. V lost 8 bases and J lost 10, with 15 bases in between. CDR3 in amino acids: CASADLAREQFF. CDR3 in DNA: TGTGCCAGCGCGGATCTAGCCCGCGAGCAGTTCTTC.

This clonotype has a handful of counts. V usage is TRBV7-9 and J usage is TRBJ1-5; TRBD1 is a possible D gene (5 bases). The CDR3 loop spans 15 amino acids. The V and J ends lost 5 bases and 2 bases respectively, with 13 bases between them. CDR1 SEHNR and CDR2 FQNEAQ come from the germline V gene (reference sequence). The CDR3 DNA reads TGTGCCAGCAGCGCCTCAGGGAGGGGCAATCAGCCCCAGCATTTT. It yields the protein CASSASGRGNQPQHF.

The rearrangement uses TRBV27 and TRBJ1-3, with D uncertain. The germline V gene has CDR1 MNHEY and CDR2 SMNVEV (reference sequence). V was trimmed by 5 bases and J by 0 bases, leaving 11 bases between them. The CDR3 runs 15 residues. The CDR3 here is CASSGQWNSGNTIYF. In DNA, the CDR3 is TGTGCCAGCAGTGGCCAGTGGAACTCTGGAAACACCATATATTTT.

This clonotype was seen more than once but under ten times. The rearrangement uses TRBV12-3 or TRBV12-4 and TRBJ2-3; TRBD2 agrees at 7 bases. This CDR3 region has 14 residues. With 4 bases clipped from V and 0 bases from J, the junction kept 1 base outside the gene matches. The CDR3 reads CASSSSGSTDTQYF. The CDR3 DNA reads TGTGCCAGCAGTTCTAGCGGCAGCACAGATACGCAGTATTTT.

The V and J genes are TRBV7-9 and TRBJ2-1; 12 bases are a match to TRBD2. Germline V gives CDR1 SEHNR, CDR2 FQNEAQ (reference sequence). This CDR3 comprises 16 residues. V trimming: 4 bases; J trimming: 4 bases; junction bases outside the gene matches: 5. The DNA for the CDR3 is TGTGCCAGCAGCTCTAGCGGGGGGGCGAAGTACAATGAGCAGTTCTTC. It is translated as CASSSSGGAKYNEQFF.

The chain has TRBV20-1 and TRBJ1-5, with a possible D match to TRBD1 (5 bases). Per the germline V gene, CDR1 is DFQATT and CDR2 is SNEGSKA (reference sequence). The CDR3 has 14 residues. V gave up 3 bases and J gave up 7 bases, with 16 bases separating them. CDR3 loop: CSASPGTGAQPQHF. CDR3 DNA: TGCAGTGCTAGCCCCGGGACGGGAGCCCAGCCCCAGCATTTT.

This chain connects TRBV15 to TRBJ2-1, with TRBD1 as a possible D gene (6 bases). Germline V gene sequence: CDR1 LNHNV, CDR2 YYDKDF (reference sequence). This CDR3 region has 12 residues. V was cut by 3 bases and J by 12 bases, with 12 bases left in between. The CDR3 sequence: CATSRGAEWQFF. DNA for the CDR3: TGTGCCACCAGCAGGGGGGCCGAGTGGCAGTTCTTC. Using reference TRBV15 and TRBJ2-1 for the parts outside the CDR3, the full variable domain is DAMVIQNPRYQVTQFGKPVTLSCSQTLNHNVMYWYQQKSSQAPKLLFHYYDKDFNNEADTPDNFQSRRPNTSFCFLDIRSPGLGDTAMYLCATSRGAEWQFFGPGTRLTVL.

This clonotype was counted a few times. This chain uses TRBV9 with TRBJ1-1, with D hard to call. CDR3 length: 13 amino acids. Germline-derived CDR1 and CDR2 are SGDLS and YYNGEE. V was cut by 0 bases and J by 4 bases, with 7 bases left in between. The CDR3 protein is CASSVGELTEAFF. CDR3 DNA: TGTGCCAGCAGCGTAGGGGAACTCACTGAAGCTTTCTTT.

This clonotype was counted a few times. The chain joins TRBV4-3 to TRBJ2-3, with 16 bases matching TRBD2. Germline V gives CDR1 LGHNA, CDR2 YSLEER. The V gene end was trimmed by 6 bases and the J gene end by 3 bases; junction bases not matched to a gene: 9. The CDR3 has 18 residues. The CDR3 DNA follows: TGCGCCAGCAGTCCGGGGGGACTAGCGGGAGGGATAACAGATACGCAGTATTTT. Its protein product is CASSPGGLAGGITDTQYF.

Only a few counts were recorded for this clonotype. V usage is TRBV5-6 and J usage is TRBJ2-5, with a weak D call TRBD1 (6 bases). The CDR3 spans 15 residues. Germline values: CDR1 SGHDT, CDR2 YYEEEE. Trimming removed 4 bases from V and 10 bases from J, with 23 bases in between. CDR3 nucleotides: TGTGCCAGCAGCCAGACTACCGCCGGACAGTCGGACCAGTACTTC. Protein: CASSQTTAGQSDQYF. Combining the CDR3 with reference TRBV5-6 and TRBJ2-5 gives the whole variable domain DAGVTQSPTHLIKTRGQQVTLRCSPKSGHDTVSWYQQALGQGPQFIFQYYEEEERQRGNFPDRFSGHQFPNYSSELNVNALLLGDSALYLCASSQTTAGQSDQYFGPGTRLLVL.

This clonotype was detected many times. This sequence joins TRBV9 and TRBJ2-1; 7 nucleotides align to TRBD2. With 0 bases clipped from V and 1 base from J, the junction kept 7 bases outside the gene matches. Germline CDR1 is SGDLS and CDR2 is YYNGEE. The CDR3 length is 17 residues. Written as DNA, the CDR3 is TGTGCCAGCAGCGTAGGGGGAGGGATTTCATCCTACAATGAGCAGTTCTTC. Amino acids: CASSVGGGISSYNEQFF.

V gene TRBV11-2 combines with J gene TRBJ2-7, with unresolved D. The CDR3 spans 12 residues. Trimming pared 1 base from V and 7 bases from J, leaving 8 bases between. The germline V gene has CDR1 SGHAT and CDR2 FQNNGV. The CDR3, as DNA: TGTGCCAGCAGCTTAGGTCTCGCGGAGCAGTACTTC. It yields the protein CASSLGLAEQYF.

There are a few counts of this clonotype. V gene TRBV11-1 combines with J gene TRBJ2-2; 8 bases are shared with TRBD2. V lost 2 bases to trimming and J lost 3 bases; unmatched junction nucleotides: 5. Per germline, CDR1 SGHAT and CDR2 FQDESV (reference sequence). CDR3 size: 16 residues. This CDR3 is CASSLRRGGDTGELFF. CDR3 nucleotide sequence: TGTGCCAGCAGCTTAAGACGGGGGGGTGACACCGGGGAGCTGTTTTTT.

The genes are TRBV11-2 and TRBJ2-3; D may match TRBD1 or TRBD2 (5 bases each). V was clipped by 2 bases and J by 4 bases, with 16 bases between them. There are 16 residues in the CDR3. Germline lookup yields CDR1 SGHAT and CDR2 FQNNGV. The CDR3: CASSLLAPGAADTQYF. The DNA of the CDR3 is TGTGCCAGCAGCTTACTAGCCCCTGGGGCGGCAGATACGCAGTATTTT.

V usage is TRBV5-5 and J usage is TRBJ2-3; D is tentatively TRBD1 or TRBD2 (5 bases each). Deletions cut 4 bases from V and 2 bases from J, with 11 bases between. The germline V gene encodes CDR1 SGHKS and CDR2 YYEKEE (reference sequence). This CDR3 comprises 14 residues. The CDR3 DNA is TGTGCCAGCAGCCTTGGGACGGACACAGATACGCAGTATTTT. This gives the protein CASSLGTDTDTQYF.

This clonotype was seen only a few times. The V gene is TRBV7-8, the J gene TRBJ1-1; 7 bases map to TRBD1. Germline CDR1 is SGHVS and CDR2 is FQNEAQ. The junction had 8 bases not matched to a gene; V was cut back by 5 bases and J by 8 bases. The CDR3 is 13 residues long. As DNA, the CDR3 is TGTGCCAGCAGCAATCGACAGGGCGGGGAAGCTTTCTTT. Its translation: CASSNRQGGEAFF.

The chain joins TRBV6-1 to TRBJ2-3; TRBD1 aligns across 7 bases. This CDR3 is built from 16 residues. Looked up from germline, CDR1 is MNHNS and CDR2 is SASEGT. With 1 base clipped from V and 3 bases from J, the junction kept 7 bases outside the gene matches. CDR3 nucleotides: TGTGCCAGCAGTGAAGGGAAGGGGGCATGGACAGATACGCAGTATTTT. Translation: CASSEGKGAWTDTQYF.

The chain couples TRBV6-1 to TRBJ2-5, with D tentatively TRBD1 (6 bases). The CDR3 spans 16 residues. Germline CDR1 reads MNHNS; CDR2 reads SASEGT. Trimming removed 3 bases at V and 0 bases at J, with 14 bases between. The CDR3 here is CASSDTGHTYQETQYF. The CDR3 DNA is TGTGCCAGCAGTGATACGGGACACACGTACCAAGAGACCCAGTACTTC.

The chain employs TRBV2 and TRBJ2-7, with TRBD1 identical over 7 bases. Germline CDR1 is SNHLY and CDR2 is FYNNEI. This CDR3 contains 16 residues. V lost 3 bases to trimming and J lost 5 bases; unmatched junction nucleotides: 13. This CDR3 is CASSELHRGRGDEQYF. The CDR3 bases are TGTGCCAGCAGTGAGCTGCACAGGGGTAGAGGCGACGAGCAGTACTTC.

This clonotype came up many times. This chain joins TRBV20-1 and TRBJ2-1; 9 positions match TRBD2. Germline-derived CDR1 and CDR2 are DFQATT and SNEGSKA (reference sequence). CDR3 length equals 14 residues. V dropped 1 base and J dropped 5; count of bases not matched to a gene: 3. As DNA, the CDR3 is TGCAGTGCTAGAGGTCTAGCGGGGAACAATGAGCAGTTCTTC. This codes for CSARGLAGNNEQFF.

The chain carries TRBV7-8 and TRBJ1-2; tentative D call: TRBD1 (5 bases). CDR1 is SGHVS, CDR2 FQNEAQ, per germline. The CDR3 is 14 residues long. V lost 1 base, J lost 6 bases, and 12 bases lay in between. The CDR3 protein is CASSLGFGGDGYTF. As DNA, the CDR3 is TGTGCCAGCAGCTTAGGCTTTGGAGGGGATGGCTACACCTTC.

This clonotype showed up just a few times. The CDR3 sequence is CASSEFGRSNQPQHF. The CDR3 DNA reads TGTGCCAGCAGTGAATTTGGACGGAGCAATCAGCCCCAGCATTTT. This chain uses TRBV2 with TRBJ1-5, with D unresolved. The CDR3 length is 15 residues. The V and J ends lost 2 bases and 1 base respectively, with 9 bases between them. Germline CDR1 reads SNHLY; CDR2 reads FYNNEI.

This clonotype turned up a few times. The chain has TRBV27 and TRBJ2-1; TRBD1 matches at 8 bases. This CDR3 is built from 12 residues. J was trimmed by 12 bases and V by 2 bases; bases with no gene match: 3. The germline gives CDR1 MNHEY, CDR2 SMNVEV (reference sequence). The CDR3 coding sequence is TGTGCCAGCAGTTTACAGGGGGCAGGGCAGTTCTTC. Translating gives CASSLQGAGQFF.

In its sample, this clonotype was seen a few times. This chain connects TRBV15 to TRBJ1-3, with D tentatively TRBD1 (6 bases). The V end was cut by 1 base, the J end by 0 bases, with 13 bases between. The CDR3 length is 17 residues. From germline, CDR1 is LNHNV and CDR2 YYDKDF (reference sequence). The DNA of the CDR3 is TGTGCCACCAGCAGAGCTTGGGGGGCAAGCTCTGGAAACACCATATATTTT. It yields the protein CATSRAWGASSGNTIYF.

The rearrangement uses TRBV6-2 or TRBV6-3 and TRBJ2-1, with D possibly being TRBD2 (6 bases). CDR3 length equals 13 residues. Per germline, CDR1 MNHEY and CDR2 SVGEGT. Trimming stripped 7 bases from V and 4 bases from J, with 11 bases between. The CDR3 DNA reads TGTGCCAGCACGGAGGGAGTGTACAATGAGCAGTTCTTC. It encodes CASTEGVYNEQFF.

This clonotype occurred many times. The rearrangement joins TRBV20-1 to TRBJ1-2; D is possibly TRBD1 (5 bases). Germline CDR1 DFQATT, CDR2 SNEGSKA (reference sequence). The CDR3 extends over 13 amino acids. Trimming stripped 3 bases from V and 9 bases from J, with 17 bases between. The CDR3 sequence is CSARSVTDGSYTF. CDR3 in DNA: TGCAGTGCTAGGTCTGTGACAGACGGGAGCTACACCTTC.

This clonotype was seen a handful of times. The chain recombines TRBV4-1 with TRBJ2-1, with 8 nucleotides matching TRBD1. Unmatched junction bases numbered 12, after V lost 2 bases and J lost 9 bases. In germline, CDR1 is MGHRA, CDR2 YSYEKL. The CDR3 covers 16 residues. The CDR3 is CASSQRGQEVIGEQFF. The CDR3, as DNA: TGCGCCAGCAGCCAACGGGGACAGGAGGTCATTGGTGAGCAGTTCTTC.

This clonotype was observed a handful of times. This chain connects TRBV4-3 to TRBJ2-7, with D tentatively TRBD1 (6 bases). This CDR3 has 15 residues. CDR1 and CDR2 from the germline V gene are LGHNA and YSLEER. V dropped 1 base and J dropped 6 bases, with 16 bases sitting between them. The chain's CDR3 is CASSQGIAGVGEQYF. CDR3 coding DNA: TGCGCCAGCAGCCAAGGGATAGCAGGGGTCGGCGAGCAGTACTTC.

In its sample, this clonotype was seen a few times. The chain uses TRBV27 and TRBJ1-1; D is perhaps TRBD1 (6 bases). Germline CDR1 and CDR2: MNHEY and SMNVEV (reference sequence). V was shortened by 6 bases and J by 5 bases, with 16 bases between the two germline ends. The CDR3 is made up of 14 amino acids. The CDR3 coding sequence is TGTGCCAGCAGCCGTAAGGCAGGGGTGACTGAAGCTTTCTTT. Protein product: CASSRKAGVTEAFF.

Many counts were recorded for this clonotype. The rearrangement links TRBV14 to TRBJ1-1, with 8 bases that match TRBD1. Trimming removed 3 bases from V and 5 bases from J; junction bases left unmatched: 8. The CDR3 extends over 15 amino acids. The germline CDR1 and CDR2 sequences are SGHDN and FVKESK. The chain's CDR3 is CASSQPQGAWTEAFF. CDR3 sequence (DNA): TGTGCCAGCAGCCAGCCTCAGGGGGCGTGGACTGAAGCTTTCTTT.

This clonotype was recorded at least ten times. V and J are TRBV11-2 and TRBJ2-1; 8 nucleotides match TRBD1. The CDR3 runs 15 residues. Germline V CDR1 and CDR2: SGHAT, FQNNGV. J was trimmed by 4 bases and V by 4 bases; bases with no gene match: 6. Here the CDR3 DNA reads TGTGCCAGCAGCTCGCCGGGACAGGTTTACAATGAGCAGTTCTTC. Protein sequence: CASSSPGQVYNEQFF.